This is a list of T cell receptor beta chains from one sample in a study of blood T cell repertoires in COVID-19. Assay used: immunoSEQ multiplex PCR; TCRdb lists only in-frame clones, some missing. This repertoire shows approximately 190,000 clones, roughly four fifths found once; its top ten account for approximately 6.1%. What was sequenced was peripheral blood. These receptors were obtained from a woman aged 40-49 years with acute or convalescent COVID-19. CDR3s include the opening cysteine and the closing phenylalanine or tryptophan. Each record gives: D gene, J gene, V gene, clone size, CDR3 DNA, CDR3 protein. The D gene is left open where the match is weak. Clone size is stated in some rows and not others, as once, few, many or a class when expanded.

>TRBD1|TRBJ2-3|TRBV6-6|-
TGTGCCAGCAGTTCCCCAGGACAGGGGAGCACAGATACGCAGTATTTT
CASSSPGQGSTDTQYF
>-|TRBJ2-1|TRBV24-1|-
TGTGCCACCAGTGATTTTAAGGTAGGGGCGGGGAGCTCCTACAATGAGCAGTTCTTC
CATSDFKVGAGSSYNEQFF
>-|TRBJ1-1|TRBV29-1|-
TGCAGCGTTGACACTTACAGGCAGAAGAACACTGAAGCTTTCTTT
CSVDTYRQKNTEAFF
>TRBD1|TRBJ1-2|TRBV7-8|-
TGTGCCAGCAGCTCCCGACAGGGAAGGGGCTATGGCTACACCTTC
CASSSRQGRGYGYTF
>TRBD2|TRBJ2-1|TRBV5-1|once
TGCGCCAGCAGGTGGGCTAGCGGGGTCAATGAGCAGTTCTTC
CASRWASGVNEQFF
>-|TRBJ2-2|TRBV20-1|few
TGCAGTGCTAGTGGGGCTAAACAGGGCGCGGGCACCGGGGAGCTGTTTTTT
CSASGAKQGAGTGELFF
>-|TRBJ2-7|TRBV5-1|many
TGCGCCAGCAGCTTGAGGCTGTTGGGTAGCCACGAGCAGTACTTC
CASSLRLLGSHEQYF
>TRBD1|TRBJ1-1|TRBV6-1|-
TGTGCCAGCAGGACAGGGGCTGCTTACACTGAAGCTTTCTTT
CASRTGAAYTEAFF
>TRBD2|TRBJ2-3|TRBV28|-
TGTGCCAGCACACTAGCGGGGACAGATACGCAGTATTTT
CASTLAGTDTQYF
>TRBD2|TRBJ2-5|TRBV2|few
TGTGCCAGCAGCGAGACTAGCGGGAGGGAGACCCAGTACTTC
CASSETSGRETQYF
>TRBD2|TRBJ2-3|TRBV3-1/TRBV3-2|-
TGTGCCAGCAGCCGCGGGCGGGGGAGCACAGATACGCAGTATTTT
CASSRGRGSTDTQYF
>-|TRBJ2-5|TRBV19|-
TGTGCCAGTAGTTCCAGGGTCACAGAGACCCAGTACTTC
CASSSRVTETQYF
>-|TRBJ1-1|TRBV29-1|-
TGCAGCGTTATACAGGGCCACACTGAAGCTTTCTTT
CSVIQGHTEAFF
>-|TRBJ2-7|TRBV7-9|-
TGTGCCAGCAGCTTAAGTGCGCTAGGAAAGCTCGAAAAATTCGAGCAGTACTTC
CASSLSALGKLEKFEQYF
>TRBD1|TRBJ2-7|TRBV19|-
TGTGCCAGTCGACAGGGTAGCTACGAGCAGTACTTC
CASRQGSYEQYF
>TRBD1|TRBJ2-1|TRBV6-4|-
TGTGCCAGCAGTGAGAGGGCAGGGGGATTTGAGCAGTTCTTC
CASSERAGGFEQFF
>-|TRBJ1-5|TRBV19|-
TGTGCCAGTAGTTGGGAGGCCGGCAATCAGCCCCAGCATTTT
CASSWEAGNQPQHF
>-|TRBJ2-7|TRBV25-1|-
TGTGCCAGCGGAAGATCTAGCAGCTACGAGCAGTACTTC
CASGRSSSYEQYF
>-|TRBJ2-7|TRBV5-1|-
TGCGCCAGCAGCTCCCCCTTTGGGGACACCGAGCAGTACTTC
CASSSPFGDTEQYF
>TRBD2|TRBJ2-1|TRBV11-3|-
TGTGCCAGCAGCGACCGGACTAGCGCGGGTAATGAGCAGTTCTTC
CASSDRTSAGNEQFF
>-|TRBJ2-1|TRBV7-9|-
TGTGCCAGCAGGCTGACGGGAGCCCCGACCTACAATGAGCAGTTCTTC
CASRLTGAPTYNEQFF
>-|TRBJ1-1|TRBV18|few
TGTGCCAGCTCACCATTTCGGGGTCTGGACACTGAAGCTTTCTTT
CASSPFRGLDTEAFF
>TRBD1|TRBJ1-1|TRBV27|-
TGTGCCAGCAGTTTATCTCCGACAGGGTACACTGAAGCTTTCTTT
CASSLSPTGYTEAFF